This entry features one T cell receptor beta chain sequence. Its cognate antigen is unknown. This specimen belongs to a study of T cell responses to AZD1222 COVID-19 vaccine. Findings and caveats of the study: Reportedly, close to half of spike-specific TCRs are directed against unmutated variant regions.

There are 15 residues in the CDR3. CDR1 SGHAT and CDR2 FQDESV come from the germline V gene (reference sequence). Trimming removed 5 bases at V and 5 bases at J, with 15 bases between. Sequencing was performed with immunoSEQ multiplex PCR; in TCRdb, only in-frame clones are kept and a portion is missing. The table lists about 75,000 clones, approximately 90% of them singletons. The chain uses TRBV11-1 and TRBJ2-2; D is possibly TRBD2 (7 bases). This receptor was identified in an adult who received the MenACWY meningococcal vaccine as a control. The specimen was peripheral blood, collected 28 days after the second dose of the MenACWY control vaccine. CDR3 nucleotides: TGTGCCAGCAGCCCCCAAGGGGGGGGTACCGGGGAGCTGTTTTTT. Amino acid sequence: CASSPQGGGTGELFF.